There are many counts of the clone carrying this T cell receptor beta chain. What it binds is unknown. Amplification of TCR beta CDR3 regions used RNA transcripts. The library came from an HTBI-primed first-round RT-PCR and a second-round multiplex PCR. TCRdb redid the calling of the multiplex PCR reads with MiXCR, one entry per CDR3 protein. The sample shows about 180,000 distinct CDR3 sequences, 30% to 45% of them seen only once. Trimming cost V 1 base and J 8 bases, with 11 bases left between them. Germline values: CDR1 SEHNR, CDR2 FQNEAQ (reference sequence). The CDR3 is made up of 13 amino acids. This record comes from a study of Graves' ophthalmopathy and Graves' hyperthyroidism. Across the whole study: At the time of initial diagnosis and before any treatment, peripheral blood was collected.

The study's findings and limits: Blood was where most expanded thyroid clonotypes above 0.001 frequency also turned up. The model reached around 64% sensitivity and roughly 76% specificity for predicting ophthalmopathy progression.

The source is a woman aged 40 to 50 with Graves' ophthalmopathy. The chain links TRBV7-9 to TRBJ1-2, with D perhaps TRBD1 (6 bases). Sequencing used peripheral blood. The chain's CDR3 is CASSLEGGPGYTF. The CDR3 nucleotides read TGTGCCAGCAGCTTAGAGGGGGGGCCGGGCTACACCTTC.